The rows below give T cell receptor beta chains drawn from one sample of a study of CD8+CD57+ T cells in acquired aplastic anemia. TCRdb passed the reads through MiXCR, listing each CDR3 protein once. This sample has around 500,000 distinct CDR3 sequences, with around 30% found just once. The sequenced sample was sorted CD4+, CD8+, or CD8+CD57+ T cells (not recorded which) from PBMCs. These receptor sequences come from a human donor with aplastic anemia. Each CDR3 is given without its conserved first and last residue. The order of the fields is V gene, CDR3 protein.

TRBV11-1	ASRRPGTGIGNTIY
TRBV12-3/TRBV12-4	ASTAGAVKETQY
TRBV19	ASTDPRRGTGAPEQF
TRBV9	ASSLTGGNTGNTIY
TRBV3-1	ASSLIVGTGSEQY
TRBV10-3	AITRVQDQPQH
TRBV20-1	SARGAKGRNEKLF
TRBV7-2	ASSYGGTVNTEAF
TRBV6-1	ASSDGFRYEQY
TRBV7-8	ASSILEFSGANVLT
TRBV2	ASSPDRQETQH
TRBV28	ASSHSTSGKETQY
TRBV19	ASSLNRTPILYGYT
TRBV6-1	ASSLRGWDYGYT
TRBV6-1	ASSELQAEGEAF
TRBV2	ASIRDRGSTNEKLF
TRBV20-1	SARPWGLETQY
TRBV25-1	ASKGRDPGYTEAF
TRBV9	ASSVDPQNTEAF
TRBV15	ATSRDRMNTEAF
TRBV6-2/TRBV6-3	ASSYFPTAGRTDTQY
TRBV2	ASSGPRFAGEKLF
TRBV15	ATSKSRGMNTEAF
TRBV20-1	SASGSLSHTQY
TRBV25-1	ASRQGRDSPLH
TRBV30	AWHEGNKNTEAF
TRBV7-9	ASSFDKSFTLH
TRBV10-1	ASSEKKAGNTIY
TRBV2	ASSDWDSMNTEAF
TRBV6-2/TRBV6-3	ASTHSAPPYEQY
TRBV14	ASSLNQGGRFDGPYEQY
TRBV15	ATSRDRGGGDGYT
TRBV5-4	ASSHRRSNQPQH
TRBV7-9	ASSTNGT
TRBV9	ACSVGQTTGELF
TRBV20-1	SATTGTSGVRSSYEQY
TRBV19	ASSRYRGVTEAF
TRBV10-3	AITGGYGYT
TRBV19	ASSIAGQVNEQF
TRBV19	ASSSYGTRSNEQF
TRBV7-9	ASSFDGTVLFYEQY
TRBV5-5	ASRIAGGPWEQY
TRBV7-2	ASSQGRVEEEQY
TRBV7-2	ASSNRMGGTQY
TRBV14	ASSQGRWAGAEAF
TRBV10-3	ASSLGTQANQPQH
TRBV5-8	ASSDGTGVVQPQH
TRBV10-3	ASSPRTSGTSSYEQY
TRBV3-1	PSSQDGQGEGNTIY
TRBV7-8	ASSKRETEAF
TRBV10-3	ASSELFQVYQPQH
TRBV5-1	ASSLARVSSGYT